This TCR beta chain was identified during a study of beta chain features in type 1 diabetes. As every portion of the isolated RNA was reverse transcribed, the sequencing read expressed TCRB transcripts. Some 3.6 million reads were obtained on average from naive, central memory and regulatory T cell samples. TCRdb's table, derived via immunoSEQ multiplex PCR, lists solely in-frame clones and lacks some. Of around 240,000 clones listed, around 68% are singletons. Central memory, naive, regulatory and stem cell-like memory CD4+ cells were sorted by CD45RO/CCR7/CD25/CD127/CD95/CD27. Per germline, CDR1 SGHRS and CDR2 YFSETQ. Trimming removed 3 bases from V and 2 bases from J; junction bases left unmatched: 5. The length of the CDR3 is 14 residues. This clone appeared a single time. Its antigen is currently unknown. The study's findings and limits: Possible PCR preference for shorter templates applied equally to patients and controls.

The rearrangement joins TRBV5-1 to TRBJ2-7, with TRBD2 matching 7 bases. The sequencing sample was made of naive CD4+ T cells from blood. This sequence was found in a man aged 25 to 45 in good health. The CDR3: CASSSSGKTYEQYF. The CDR3 DNA reads as TGCGCCAGCAGCTCCAGCGGGAAGACCTACGAGCAGTACTTC.